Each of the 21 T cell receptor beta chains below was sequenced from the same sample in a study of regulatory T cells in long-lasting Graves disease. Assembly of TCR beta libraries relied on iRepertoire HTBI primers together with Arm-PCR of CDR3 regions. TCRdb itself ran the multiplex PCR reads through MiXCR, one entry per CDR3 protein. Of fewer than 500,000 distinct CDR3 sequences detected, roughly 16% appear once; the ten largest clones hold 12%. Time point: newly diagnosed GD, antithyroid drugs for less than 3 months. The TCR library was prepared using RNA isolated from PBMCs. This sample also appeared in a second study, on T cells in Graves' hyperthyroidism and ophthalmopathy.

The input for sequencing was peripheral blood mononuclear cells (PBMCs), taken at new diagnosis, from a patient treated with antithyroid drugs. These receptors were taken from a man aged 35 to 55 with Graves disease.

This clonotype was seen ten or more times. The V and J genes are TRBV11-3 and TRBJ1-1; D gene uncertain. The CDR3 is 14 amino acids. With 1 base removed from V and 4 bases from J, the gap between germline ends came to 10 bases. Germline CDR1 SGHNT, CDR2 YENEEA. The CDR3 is CASSLGAGSTEAFF. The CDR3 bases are TGTGCCAGCAGCTTAGGTGCCGGTAGCACTGAAGCTTTCTTT.

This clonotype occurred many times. The DNA for the CDR3 is TGCGCCAGCACCCTAACTAGCGGGGGAAGCACAGATACGCAGTATTTT. It is translated as CASTLTSGGSTDTQYF. This chain joins TRBV5-1 and TRBJ2-3; TRBD2 matches at 11 bases. V lost 6 bases, J lost 0 bases, and 6 bases stayed unmatched. Germline V lookup: CDR1 SGHRS, CDR2 YFSETQ. The CDR3 is 16 amino acids.

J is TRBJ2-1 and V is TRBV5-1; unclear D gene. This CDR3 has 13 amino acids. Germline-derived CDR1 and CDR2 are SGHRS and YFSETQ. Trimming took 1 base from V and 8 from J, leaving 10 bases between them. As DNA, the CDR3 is TGCGCCAGCAGCTTGCCCGGAGTCCATGAGCAGTTCTTC. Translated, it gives CASSLPGVHEQFF.

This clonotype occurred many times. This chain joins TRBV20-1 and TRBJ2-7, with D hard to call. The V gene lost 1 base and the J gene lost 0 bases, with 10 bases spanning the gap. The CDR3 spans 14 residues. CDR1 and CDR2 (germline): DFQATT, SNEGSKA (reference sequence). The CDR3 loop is CSARGRISSYEQYF. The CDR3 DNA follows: TGCAGTGCTAGAGGACGGATTAGCTCCTACGAGCAGTACTTC.

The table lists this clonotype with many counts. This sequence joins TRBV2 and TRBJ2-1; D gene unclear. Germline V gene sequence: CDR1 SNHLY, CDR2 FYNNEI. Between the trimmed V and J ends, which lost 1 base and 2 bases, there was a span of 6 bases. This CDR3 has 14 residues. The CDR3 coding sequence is TGTGCCAGCAGTGAAGACTACACCTACAATGAGCAGTTCTTC. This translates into CASSEDYTYNEQFF.

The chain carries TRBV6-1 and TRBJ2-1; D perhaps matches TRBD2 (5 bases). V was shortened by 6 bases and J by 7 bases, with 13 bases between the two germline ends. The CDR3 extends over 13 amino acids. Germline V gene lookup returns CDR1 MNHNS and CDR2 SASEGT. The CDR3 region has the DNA TGTGCCAGCAGGACCTTAGGAGGAAATGAGCAGTTCTTC. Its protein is CASRTLGGNEQFF.

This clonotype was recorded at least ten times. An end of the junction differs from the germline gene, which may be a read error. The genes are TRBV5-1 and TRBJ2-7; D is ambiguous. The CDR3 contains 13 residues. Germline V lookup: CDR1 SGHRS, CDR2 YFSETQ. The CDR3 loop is CASSSPAGIEQYF. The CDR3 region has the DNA TGTGCCAGCAGCTCCCCCGCCGGTATCGAGCAGTACTTC. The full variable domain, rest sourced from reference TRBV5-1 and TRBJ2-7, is KAGVTQTPRYLIKTRGQQVTLSCSPISGHRSVSWYQQTPGQGLQFLFEYFSETQRNKGNFPGRFSGRQFSNSRSEMNVSTLELGDSALYLCASSSPAGIEQYFGPGTRLTVT.

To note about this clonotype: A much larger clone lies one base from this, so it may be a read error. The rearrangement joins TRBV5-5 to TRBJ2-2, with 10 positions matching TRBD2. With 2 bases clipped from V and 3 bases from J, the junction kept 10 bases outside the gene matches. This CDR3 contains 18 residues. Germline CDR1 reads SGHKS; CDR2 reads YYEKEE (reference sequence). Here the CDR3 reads CASSFSRVLAGYTGELFF. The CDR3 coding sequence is TGTGCCAGCAGCTTCTCCCGAGTACTAGCGGGGTACACCGGGGAGCTGTTTTTT.

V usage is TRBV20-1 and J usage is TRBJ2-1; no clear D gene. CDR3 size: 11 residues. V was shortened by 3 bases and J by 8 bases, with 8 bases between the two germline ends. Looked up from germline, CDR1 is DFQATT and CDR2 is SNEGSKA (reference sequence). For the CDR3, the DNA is TGCAGTGCTAGCTCTGGAGATGAGCAGTTCTTC. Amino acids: CSASSGDEQFF.

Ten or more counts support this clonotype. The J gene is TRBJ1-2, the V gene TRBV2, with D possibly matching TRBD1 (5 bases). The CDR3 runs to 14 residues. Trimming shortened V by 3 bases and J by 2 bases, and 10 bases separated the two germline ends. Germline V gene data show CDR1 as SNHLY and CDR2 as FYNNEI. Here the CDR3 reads CASSDLHRNYGYTF. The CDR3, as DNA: TGTGCCAGCAGTGACCTCCACAGGAACTATGGCTACACCTTC.

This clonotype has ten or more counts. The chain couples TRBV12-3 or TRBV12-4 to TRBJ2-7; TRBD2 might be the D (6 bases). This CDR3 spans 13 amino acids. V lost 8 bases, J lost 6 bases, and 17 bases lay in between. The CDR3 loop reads CASGRAPGGEQYF. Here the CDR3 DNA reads TGTGCCAGCGGCCGGGCCCCCGGGGGCGAGCAGTACTTC.

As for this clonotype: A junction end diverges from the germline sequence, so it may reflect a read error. The CDR3: CASSTTPSYEQCF. CDR3 bases: TGTGCCAGCAGCACTACACCGTCCTACGAGCAGTGCTTC. The chain links TRBV28 to TRBJ2-7; the D is unclear. The CDR3 runs to 13 residues. CDR1 and CDR2 (germline): MDHEN, SYDVKM.

The CDR3 sequence: CATSQRTGGELFF. The CDR3 bases are TGTGCCACCAGCCAAAGGACAGGTGGGGAGCTGTTTTTT. J is TRBJ2-2 and V is TRBV15; TRBD1 matches 7 bases. This CDR3 contains 13 residues. After removal of 5 bases from V and 8 bases from J, the junction contained 5 bases not matched to a gene. The V gene's germline CDR1 is LNHNV and CDR2 YYDKDF (reference sequence). Using reference TRBV15 and TRBJ2-2 for the parts outside the CDR3, the full variable domain is DAMVIQNPRYQVTQFGKPVTLSCSQTLNHNVMYWYQQKSSQAPKLLFHYYDKDFNNEADTPDNFQSRRPNTSFCFLDIRSPGLGDTAMYLCATSQRTGGELFFGEGSRLTVL.

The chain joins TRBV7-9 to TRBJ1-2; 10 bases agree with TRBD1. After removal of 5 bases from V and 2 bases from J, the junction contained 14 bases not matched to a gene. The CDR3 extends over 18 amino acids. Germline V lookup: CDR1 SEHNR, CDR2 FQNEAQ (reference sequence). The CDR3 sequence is CASSPYDRGQVWNYGYTF. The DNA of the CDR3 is TGTGCCAGCAGCCCGTACGACAGGGGGCAGGTGTGGAACTATGGCTACACCTTC.

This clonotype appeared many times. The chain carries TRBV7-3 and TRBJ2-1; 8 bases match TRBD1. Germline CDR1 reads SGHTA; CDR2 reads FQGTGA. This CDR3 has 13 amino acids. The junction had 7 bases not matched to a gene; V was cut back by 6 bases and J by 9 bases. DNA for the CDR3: TGTGCCAGCAGTACAACAGGGGGAAGTGAGCAGTTCTTC. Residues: CASSTTGGSEQFF.

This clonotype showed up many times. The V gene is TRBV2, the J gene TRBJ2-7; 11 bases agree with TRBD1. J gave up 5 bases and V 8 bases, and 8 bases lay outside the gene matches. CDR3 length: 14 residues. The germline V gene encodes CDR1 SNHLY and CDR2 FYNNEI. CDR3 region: CASLAGQGEDEQYF. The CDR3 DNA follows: TGTGCCAGCCTCGCGGGACAGGGGGAAGACGAGCAGTACTTC.

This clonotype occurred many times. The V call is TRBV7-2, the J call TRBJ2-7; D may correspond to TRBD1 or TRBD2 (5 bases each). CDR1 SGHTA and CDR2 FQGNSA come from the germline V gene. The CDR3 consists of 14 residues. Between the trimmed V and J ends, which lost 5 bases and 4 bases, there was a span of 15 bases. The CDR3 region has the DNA TGTGCCAGCAGCCACCGGGACGGGTGGTACGAGCAGTACTTC. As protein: CASSHRDGWYEQYF.

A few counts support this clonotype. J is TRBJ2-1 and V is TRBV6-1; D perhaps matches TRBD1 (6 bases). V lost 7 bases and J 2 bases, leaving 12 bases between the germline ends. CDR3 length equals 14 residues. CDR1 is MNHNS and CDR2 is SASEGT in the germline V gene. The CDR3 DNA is TGTGCCAGCACCGCGGACAGTCCCTACAATGAGCAGTTCTTC. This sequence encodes CASTADSPYNEQFF.

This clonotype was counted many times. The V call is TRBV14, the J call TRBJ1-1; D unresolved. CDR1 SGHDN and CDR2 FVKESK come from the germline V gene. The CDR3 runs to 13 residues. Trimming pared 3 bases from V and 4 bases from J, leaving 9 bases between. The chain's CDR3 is CASSQGMGTEAFF. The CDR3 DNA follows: TGTGCCAGCAGCCAGGGAATGGGCACTGAAGCTTTCTTT.

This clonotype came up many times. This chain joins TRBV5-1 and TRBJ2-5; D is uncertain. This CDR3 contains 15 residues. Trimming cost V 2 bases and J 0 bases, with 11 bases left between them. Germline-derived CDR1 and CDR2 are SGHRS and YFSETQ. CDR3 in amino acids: CASSFTARDQETQYF. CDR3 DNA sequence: TGCGCCAGCAGCTTTACGGCCCGGGACCAAGAGACCCAGTACTTC.

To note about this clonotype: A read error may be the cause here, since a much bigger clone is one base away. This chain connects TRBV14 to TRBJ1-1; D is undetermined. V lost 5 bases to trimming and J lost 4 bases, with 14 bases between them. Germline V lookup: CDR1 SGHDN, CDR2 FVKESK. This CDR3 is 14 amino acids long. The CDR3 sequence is CASSVRRPGTEAFF. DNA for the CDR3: TGTGCCAGCAGCGTCAGGAGGCCGGGCACTGAAGCTTTCTTT.